This T cell receptor beta chain came from a study of robustness of blood B and T cell sequencing (dated by TCRdb to between 2017 and 2018). The study in broad terms: The goal of the study was to figure out the amount of peripheral blood required to reliably characterize the TCRbeta and IgG repertoires of an individual. TCRbeta and IgG repertoires were quantified in each of the approximately ten independently drawn blood samples. For technical replicates, two replicate TCRbeta cDNA libraries were prepared from one shared RNA pool that came from a single 10 ml draw.

On this clonotype itself: Its antigen remains unidentified. Nothing much larger sits one base from this clone, and base qualities are not available.

General conclusions and limits of the study: Evidence of cross-contamination, likely resulting from batch processing, was observed in one pair of TCRbeta libraries, and the UMI-sequence pairs shared between the two libraries were removed. Overlap of rare TCRbeta clonotypes did not improve with pooling tubes, implying much larger blood volumes would be needed to capture them. Every single 10 ml sample contained the 1,000 most abundant TCRbeta clonotypes from the pooled draws. The TCRbeta rarefaction curves did not fully level off, which suggests either under-sequencing or many low-abundance clonotypes. When technical replicate libraries were compared, more than 85% of the top 10,000 TCRbeta clonotypes in one library also turned up in the other. Because EDTA tubes had to be fractionated immediately, the use of EDTA tubes in multi-site collections was limited. Combining 3 or 4 tubes (roughly 30-45 ml blood) brought coverage of the top 10,000 TCRbeta clonotypes close to saturation.

mRNA, which captures expressed receptors, was used instead of genomic DNA for quantification of TCRbeta repertoires. Buffy coat leukocytes were collected into Trizol, and RNA was extracted with the Direct-zol RNA MiniPrep Plus kit without cell sorting. EDTA blood tubes were spun right away at 4 degrees C to separate plasma, buffy coat and red blood cells. Looking up the germline V gene yields CDR1 SGHTA and CDR2 FQGNSA. From the cysteine through the phenylalanine, the CDR3 covers 20 amino acids. Only the CDR3 portion is preserved as DNA: 60 bases, with reading frame beginning at the first base. From V the trimming removes 5 bases and from J it removes 3 bases, while the gene matches leave 17 bases of the junction unaccounted for. Receptors were amplified or captured by PCR. The run used an Illumina MiSeq. cDNA was made using SMARTScribe reverse transcriptase and a 5' template-switch oligo that added a universal priming site. Each cDNA molecule was tagged by a 12-nucleotide random unique molecular identifier (UMI) carried on the template-switch oligo. Chain-specific reverse primers targeted TCRbeta transcripts during reverse transcription. Uracil DNA glycosylase treatment removed residual template-switch adapters, and cDNA was purified with a Qiagen MinElute kit. The first PCR ran for 20 to 25 cycles with KAPA HiFi HotStart ReadyMix and step-out primers, divided among four 50 microliter reactions. Before any further amplification, the products of the first-round PCR were gel-purified. Illumina Nextera adapters were attached in a second PCR of roughly 8 cycles, and the libraries were then purified and pooled. A 50-nucleotide 5' read captured the UMI barcode for each TCRbeta molecule. From the authors' description of their analysis: Reads were grouped by UMI into consensus reads using the MIGEC toolkit. Final reads were produced by merging forward and reverse consensus reads with PEAR. A custom decontamination script removed identical UMI-sequence pairs shared across libraries, treating them as cross-sample contamination. MIGMAP, a wrapper around IgBLAST, was used for V(D)J assignment and CDR3 extraction. TCR clonotypes were defined by identical V gene, J gene and CDR3 amino acid sequence, and CDR1 and CDR2 were left unsequenced. In-frame beta chains were kept once TCRdb had trimmed the public reads at Q25 with fastp and called clones with MiXCR. Every distinct CDR3 protein forms one entry, paired with its most common genes and DNA. The V and J calls here are based on TCRdb, not the publication. The sample includes around 3,500 distinct CDR3 sequences, with about 56% observed a single time. About 29% of the sample lies in the top ten.

Recombination joined TRBV7-2 with TRBJ2-1; TRBD2 fits 12 bases in the junction. This receptor was identified in a human donor in good health. Sequenced material: peripheral blood. At the DNA level, the sequence is TGTGCCAGCAGCCCTTCTTATGGGCTAGCGGGGGGGCGCGTCTACAATGAGCAGTTCTTC. This yields the protein CASSPSYGLAGGRVYNEQFF.